This TCR beta chain was identified in a study of T cell responses to AZD1222 COVID-19 vaccine. Turning to the study itself: Some second doses came at about 4 weeks and others at about 12 weeks; these were pooled.

General study results and limits: Researchers report vaccine-associated CD4 TCRs spanning spike, with dominance at 160-218 and 743-854. Nearly half of spike-specific TCRs reportedly target unmutated variant regions. Among the donors, most were white British and more were female, and clonal diversity was possibly underestimated.

Only in-frame clones appear in the TCRdb table, and some are missing; sequencing was by immunoSEQ multiplex PCR. The data hold around 70,000 clones, with around 85% observed a single time. This clone was observed a few times. What it binds is unknown. The germline V gene encodes CDR1 LGHDT and CDR2 YNNKEL (reference sequence). The CDR3 covers 14 residues. V was trimmed by 1 base and J by 4 bases, leaving 10 bases between them. The origin of this receptor is an adult in good health. The sequencing used peripheral blood, collected on day 0 of AZD1222 vaccination. The chain has TRBV3-1 (or the pseudogene TRBV3-2) and TRBJ1-2, with D possibly matching TRBD1 (5 bases). The CDR3 loop is CASSQGGGTYGYTF. The CDR3 DNA reads TGTGCCAGCAGCCAAGGCGGGGGGACCTATGGCTACACCTTC.